The sequence of this TCR beta chain was determined in a study of T cell clones after liver transplantation. Overall study results and limits: The donor-reactive repertoire was only partly measurable in a couple of subjects, lacking donor cells.

The CDR3 runs 14 residues. V was trimmed by 4 bases and J by 5 bases, leaving 12 bases between them. Germline lookup yields CDR1 MNHEY and CDR2 SVGAGI. Assay used: immunoSEQ multiplex PCR; TCRdb lists only in-frame clones, some missing. This sample has roughly 72,000 clones; 84% occur once, and the top ten carry 2% to 2.5%. In regard to this clone: The antigen remains unidentified.

This rearrangement joins TRBV6-5 to TRBJ1-5; TRBD1 might be the D (5 bases). Here the sequenced sample was CD4+ T cells from blood, taken around 48 months after liver transplant. The receptor was isolated from a human patient who received a liver transplant. A share of the T cells may be of graft donor origin. In DNA, the CDR3 is TGTGCCAGCAGTTCGGGAGGGACGGATCAGCCCCAGCATTTT. Translation: CASSSGGTDQPQHF.